The 13 T cell receptor beta chains below come from one sample, sequenced in a study of response to subunit inactivated influenza vaccine. TCRdb redid the calling of the RT-PCR reads with MiXCR, one entry per CDR3 protein. The table lists 500,000 or so distinct CDR3 sequences, approximately 16% of them singletons. This sample comprised CD4+ T cells sorted from PBMCs, obtained approximately 25 months after vaccination. These receptors came from a man between 45 and 75 years old who received an inactivated influenza vaccine.

This clonotype has just a few counts. The chain joins TRBV7-2 to TRBJ2-3; 14 bases are a match to TRBD2. Germline trimming cut 5 bases from V and 4 bases from J; bases unmatched to any gene: 8. The CDR3 has 17 residues. Germline CDR1 is SGHTA and CDR2 is FQGNSA. In nucleotides, the CDR3 is TGTGCCAGCAGCGCAGGGACTAGCGGGGGCCGCGCAGATACGCAGTATTTT. Its protein product is CASSAGTSGGRADTQYF.

This clonotype has a handful of counts. The chain combines TRBV12-3 or TRBV12-4 with TRBJ2-5, with 10 nucleotides matching TRBD1. The CDR3 covers 15 residues. Trimming removed 3 bases from V and 4 bases from J; junction bases left unmatched: 5. Here the CDR3 DNA reads TGTGCCAGCAGTTTTGGGACAGGGGACAGAGAGACCCAGTACTTC. Translation: CASSFGTGDRETQYF.

This clonotype was observed a few times. V gene TRBV10-3 combines with J gene TRBJ2-2; 7 bases map to TRBD1. V lost 7 bases and J lost 7; bases outside the gene matches: 3. This CDR3 is 12 amino acids long. Germline V CDR1 and CDR2: ENHRY, SYGVKD. CDR3 in amino acids: CAITTGVGELFF. CDR3 in DNA: TGTGCCATCACCACAGGGGTCGGGGAGCTGTTTTTT.

The gene calls are TRBV20-1 and TRBJ2-7; 10 bases fit TRBD2. The trim removed 0 bases at V and 6 bases at J, leaving 8 bases unmatched. Germline CDR1 DFQATT, CDR2 SNEGSKA (reference sequence). The CDR3 is 15 residues long. The CDR3 sequence is CSARDPSGRAGEQYF. In DNA, the CDR3 is TGCAGTGCTAGAGATCCCAGCGGGAGGGCGGGCGAGCAGTACTTC.

The chain is built from TRBV3-1 and TRBJ2-2, with D perhaps TRBD1 (7 bases). Trimming cost V 6 bases and J 2 bases, with 13 bases left between them. Per germline, CDR1 LGHDT and CDR2 YNNKEL (reference sequence). The CDR3 consists of 15 residues. The CDR3 reads CASRNRGLNTGELFF. The CDR3 nucleotides read TGTGCCAGCAGGAACAGGGGACTCAACACCGGGGAGCTGTTTTTT.

This clonotype was seen a handful of times. The chain combines TRBV20-1 with TRBJ1-5, with TRBD1 matching 11 bases. The junction had 5 bases not matched to a gene; V was cut back by 3 bases and J by 1 base. This CDR3 has 16 amino acids. CDR1 is DFQATT and CDR2 is SNEGSKA in the germline V gene (reference sequence). The CDR3 sequence: CSARPGTGGSNQPQHF. CDR3 nucleotides: TGCAGTGCTAGGCCCGGGACAGGGGGGAGCAATCAGCCCCAGCATTTT.

This clonotype showed up just a few times. The gene calls are TRBV10-3 and TRBJ1-1; TRBD1 agrees at 10 bases. V shed 6 bases and J 12 bases; nucleotides not matched to a gene: 7. Germline values: CDR1 ENHRY, CDR2 SYGVKD. This CDR3 has 12 residues. This CDR3 is CAISRDRGDTFF. The CDR3 DNA is TGTGCCATCAGCCGGGACAGGGGTGACACTTTCTTT.

This clonotype was counted only a few times. The chain combines TRBV6-2 or TRBV6-3 with TRBJ2-7; 8 bases align to TRBD2. The junction had 4 bases not matched to a gene; V was cut back by 6 bases and J by 0 bases. CDR3 length: 14 residues. Germline CDR1 and CDR2: MNHEY and SVGEGT. CDR3 protein: CASRPSGHSYEQYF. The CDR3 coding sequence is TGTGCCAGCAGACCTAGCGGGCACTCCTACGAGCAGTACTTC.

The sample holds many counts of this clonotype. V and J are TRBV20-1 and TRBJ2-5, with D possibly matching TRBD1 (5 bases). The CDR3 contains 12 residues. Trimming stripped 6 bases from V and 4 bases from J, with 12 bases between. CDR1 and CDR2 (germline): DFQATT, SNEGSKA (reference sequence). CDR3 DNA sequence: TGCAGTGCCATAACAGGATCAGAGACCCAGTACTTC. It yields the protein CSAITGSETQYF.

This clonotype was found a few times. This chain links TRBV10-3 with TRBJ1-5, with TRBD1 as a possible D gene (5 bases). The V gene lost 4 bases and the J gene lost 5 bases, with 9 bases spanning the gap. Germline CDR1 reads ENHRY; CDR2 reads SYGVKD. The CDR3 runs to 13 residues. The CDR3 sequence: CAISVSGDQPQHF. CDR3 nucleotide sequence: TGTGCCATCAGTGTATCGGGGGATCAGCCCCAGCATTTT.

The V call is TRBV2, the J call TRBJ2-3; a possible D gene is TRBD2 (5 bases). The CDR3 sequence is 15 residues long. V was pared by 4 bases and J by 4 bases, with 15 bases between. Germline CDR1 reads SNHLY; CDR2 reads FYNNEI. The CDR3 protein is CASSAAQGGADTQYF. The CDR3 DNA reads as TGTGCCAGCAGTGCGGCCCAAGGAGGTGCAGATACGCAGTATTTT.

V and J are TRBV27 and TRBJ2-3; tentatively, D is TRBD2 (6 bases). Germline values: CDR1 MNHEY, CDR2 SMNVEV (reference sequence). The CDR3 length is 13 residues. V was clipped by 6 bases and J by 6 bases, with 13 bases between them. The CDR3 region has the DNA TGTGCCAGCAGAACTAGCAACGCGGATACGCAGTATTTT. This gives the protein CASRTSNADTQYF.

The chain uses TRBV12-3 or TRBV12-4 and TRBJ2-5; D is tentatively TRBD1 or TRBD2 (5 bases each). The V gene lost 5 bases and the J gene lost 4 bases, with 17 bases spanning the gap. This CDR3 is built from 15 residues. The CDR3 DNA reads TGTGCCAGCAGTATCTCCGGGACCTCCGGAGAGACCCAGTACTTC. Translation gives CASSISGTSGETQYF.